These T cell receptor beta chains were read from a single sample in a study of CD8+ T cells in alopecia areata. Clones were read by immunoSEQ multiplex PCR, and TCRdb kept only the in-frame ones, dropping some. Of some 200,000 clones in the sample, roughly 56% are singletons; the top ten hold more than 1.5%. The sample here was CD4+ T cells sorted from blood, taken at week 4, from a patient treated with tofacitinib. These receptors were taken from a human donor with alopecia areata. Both conserved end residues are part of each CDR3. Fields, in order: clone size, D gene, V gene, J gene, CDR3 DNA, CDR3 protein. The D gene is left open where the match is weak. The size field is filled for only some rows; it gives once, few, many or a size class.

clone size: few
D gene: -
V gene: TRBV29-1
J gene: TRBJ1-2
CDR3 DNA: TGCAGCGTTCGTTGGCCTTACTATGGCTACACCTTC
CDR3 protein: CSVRWPYYGYTF

clone size: -
D gene: -
V gene: TRBV25-1
J gene: TRBJ2-7
CDR3 DNA: TGTGCCAGCAGTGCCCACTCCTACGAGCAGTACTTC
CDR3 protein: CASSAHSYEQYF

clone size: few
D gene: -
V gene: TRBV25-1
J gene: TRBJ1-2
CDR3 DNA: TGTGCCAGCAGTGTGACAGCTAACTATGGCTACACCTTC
CDR3 protein: CASSVTANYGYTF

clone size: few
D gene: -
V gene: TRBV6-5
J gene: TRBJ1-2
CDR3 DNA: TGTGCCAGCAGTTACACCGGCAGCTCCTACACCTTC
CDR3 protein: CASSYTGSSYTF

clone size: -
D gene: -
V gene: TRBV6-5
J gene: TRBJ2-7
CDR3 DNA: TGTGCCAGCAGTTACGGGCAGGGCTCCTACGAGCAGTACTTC
CDR3 protein: CASSYGQGSYEQYF

clone size: -
D gene: TRBD1
V gene: TRBV28
J gene: TRBJ2-7
CDR3 DNA: TGTGCCAGCCTCACGCCGGGACAGAACTACGAGCAGTACTTC
CDR3 protein: CASLTPGQNYEQYF

clone size: -
D gene: TRBD2
V gene: TRBV2
J gene: TRBJ2-7
CDR3 DNA: TGTGCCAGCAGCGGGACTAGCGGGGGGGCTGGTGAGCAGTACTTC
CDR3 protein: CASSGTSGGAGEQYF

clone size: few
D gene: -
V gene: TRBV11-1
J gene: TRBJ2-1
CDR3 DNA: TGTGCCAGCAGCCTAGGAGGGTTCTACAATGAGCAGTTCTTC
CDR3 protein: CASSLGGFYNEQFF

clone size: -
D gene: TRBD1
V gene: TRBV18
J gene: TRBJ1-1
CDR3 DNA: TGTGCCAGCTTCCGGGACAGGGGGCTGACTGAAGCTTTCTTT
CDR3 protein: CASFRDRGLTEAFF

clone size: -
D gene: -
V gene: TRBV29-1
J gene: TRBJ1-2
CDR3 DNA: TGCAGCGTTAACTCTCCCCCTGCTGGCTACACCTTC
CDR3 protein: CSVNSPPAGYTF

clone size: few
D gene: -
V gene: TRBV2
J gene: TRBJ2-1
CDR3 DNA: TGTGCCAGCAGTTCAGGTACCTACAATGAGCAGTTCTTC
CDR3 protein: CASSSGTYNEQFF

clone size: many
D gene: TRBD2
V gene: TRBV6-4
J gene: TRBJ2-2
CDR3 DNA: TGTGCCAGCAGTGCTAGCGGGGACACCGGGGAGCTGTTTTTT
CDR3 protein: CASSASGDTGELFF

clone size: -
D gene: -
V gene: TRBV30
J gene: TRBJ1-1
CDR3 DNA: TGTGCCTGGAGTCTTGAGATCCCGAACACTGAAGCTTTCTTT
CDR3 protein: CAWSLEIPNTEAFF

clone size: few
D gene: -
V gene: TRBV27
J gene: TRBJ1-3
CDR3 DNA: TGTGCCAGCAGCCCCGCCGGGGTAAGGGCTGGAAACACCATATATTTT
CDR3 protein: CASSPAGVRAGNTIYF

clone size: -
D gene: TRBD2
V gene: TRBV6-6
J gene: TRBJ2-1
CDR3 DNA: TGTGCCAGCAGTCCGAGGAGCGGGGGGCAACAGGGACAGTTCTTC
CDR3 protein: CASSPRSGGQQGQFF

clone size: few
D gene: -
V gene: TRBV27
J gene: TRBJ2-6
CDR3 DNA: TGTGCCAGCAGTTTAGGCCCCACGGGATACTCTGGGGCCAACGTCCTGACTTTC
CDR3 protein: CASSLGPTGYSGANVLTF

clone size: -
D gene: TRBD2
V gene: TRBV6-4
J gene: TRBJ2-1
CDR3 DNA: TGTGCCAGCAGTGCCTTACTAGCGGATGAGCAGTTCTTC
CDR3 protein: CASSALLADEQFF

clone size: -
D gene: -
V gene: TRBV29-1
J gene: TRBJ1-1
CDR3 DNA: TGCAGCGTCGACTCGGGGGGGCCCACTGAAGCTTTCTTT
CDR3 protein: CSVDSGGPTEAFF

clone size: -
D gene: -
V gene: TRBV29-1
J gene: TRBJ2-7
CDR3 DNA: TGCAGCGTGGCCCGGGACACCTACGAGCAGTACTTC
CDR3 protein: CSVARDTYEQYF

clone size: -
D gene: -
V gene: TRBV7-9
J gene: TRBJ1-1
CDR3 DNA: TGTGCCAGCAGCAAGACCTCCGCCACTGAAGCTTTCTTT
CDR3 protein: CASSKTSATEAFF

clone size: few
D gene: TRBD1
V gene: TRBV6-6
J gene: TRBJ2-1
CDR3 DNA: TGTGCCAGCAGCCAGAGGACAGGGGACCACAATGAGCAGTTCTTC
CDR3 protein: CASSQRTGDHNEQFF

clone size: -
D gene: TRBD1
V gene: TRBV29-1
J gene: TRBJ2-5
CDR3 DNA: TGCAGCGTAGTTCTCGGGACAGGGTACCAAGAGACCCAGTACTTC
CDR3 protein: CSVVLGTGYQETQYF

clone size: few
D gene: -
V gene: TRBV4-1
J gene: TRBJ1-1
CDR3 DNA: TGCGCCAGCAGCCCGTTACACTCCAACACTGAAGCTTTCTTT
CDR3 protein: CASSPLHSNTEAFF

clone size: once
D gene: -
V gene: TRBV4-3
J gene: TRBJ2-1
CDR3 DNA: TGCGCCAGCAGCCAAGATCTAAGCGGCTACAATGAGCAGTTCTTC
CDR3 protein: CASSQDLSGYNEQFF

clone size: few
D gene: -
V gene: TRBV2
J gene: TRBJ1-4
CDR3 DNA: TGTGCCAGCAGTGACGTCGGGAAAACTAATGAAAAACTGTTTTTT
CDR3 protein: CASSDVGKTNEKLFF

clone size: few
D gene: -
V gene: TRBV2
J gene: TRBJ2-2
CDR3 DNA: TGTGCCAGCAGTGAGGGACATATGAACACCGGGGAGCTGTTTTTT
CDR3 protein: CASSEGHMNTGELFF

clone size: many
D gene: -
V gene: TRBV2
J gene: TRBJ2-7
CDR3 DNA: TGTGCCAGCAGTCTTGACAGGACCTACGAGCAGTACTTC
CDR3 protein: CASSLDRTYEQYF

clone size: once
D gene: -
V gene: TRBV7-3
J gene: TRBJ2-2
CDR3 DNA: TGTGCCAGCAGCTCCGCCCGCGGTGGGGGGGAGCTGTTTTTT
CDR3 protein: CASSSARGGGELFF

clone size: -
D gene: TRBD2
V gene: TRBV11-2
J gene: TRBJ2-1
CDR3 DNA: TGTGCCAGCAGCTTAACGGGGGGGACGAATGAGCAGTTCTTC
CDR3 protein: CASSLTGGTNEQFF

clone size: -
D gene: -
V gene: TRBV6-1
J gene: TRBJ1-5
CDR3 DNA: TGTGCCAGCAGTGAAGCGCTTCGACAGGATCAGCCCCAGCATTTT
CDR3 protein: CASSEALRQDQPQHF

clone size: few
D gene: -
V gene: TRBV7-2
J gene: TRBJ2-5
CDR3 DNA: TGTGCCAGCAGCTCGACTACATTGGAGACCCAGTACTTC
CDR3 protein: CASSSTTLETQYF

clone size: -
D gene: TRBD2
V gene: TRBV9
J gene: TRBJ2-1
CDR3 DNA: TGTGCCAGCAGCCGAAGGGTGCGGGGGGCCAACAATGAGCAGTTCTTC
CDR3 protein: CASSRRVRGANNEQFF

clone size: -
D gene: -
V gene: TRBV5-6
J gene: TRBJ2-7
CDR3 DNA: TGTGCCAGCAGCCCCGACCCGGGCCCTGCGAACGCCTACGAGCAGTACTTC
CDR3 protein: CASSPDPGPANAYEQYF

clone size: -
D gene: -
V gene: TRBV11-2
J gene: TRBJ2-3
CDR3 DNA: TGTGCCAGCAGCCCCCGGGGTGGGGCACGCACAGATACGCAGTATTTT
CDR3 protein: CASSPRGGARTDTQYF

clone size: -
D gene: -
V gene: TRBV30
J gene: TRBJ1-2
CDR3 DNA: TGTGCCTGGAGTTGGGGACCTACCGAGGGCTACACCTTC
CDR3 protein: CAWSWGPTEGYTF

clone size: -
D gene: TRBD2
V gene: TRBV10-3
J gene: TRBJ2-3
CDR3 DNA: TGTGCCATCGGATCCTCCGGGACTAGCGGCGGGAGTGGGACAGATACGCAGTATTTT
CDR3 protein: CAIGSSGTSGGSGTDTQYF

clone size: few
D gene: -
V gene: TRBV29-1
J gene: TRBJ1-1
CDR3 DNA: TGCAGCGTAGGACATACGACGAACACTGAAGCTTTCTTT
CDR3 protein: CSVGHTTNTEAFF

clone size: -
D gene: -
V gene: TRBV30
J gene: TRBJ2-5
CDR3 DNA: TGTGCCTGGAGTACTGGGGGGACCCAGTACTTC
CDR3 protein: CAWSTGGTQYF

clone size: -
D gene: -
V gene: TRBV27
J gene: TRBJ1-4
CDR3 DNA: TGTGCCAGCAGTTTTTCGGCAGGGGCTAATGAAAAACTGTTTTTT
CDR3 protein: CASSFSAGANEKLFF

clone size: -
D gene: -
V gene: TRBV5-1
J gene: TRBJ1-5
CDR3 DNA: TGCGCCAGCAGCTGGGACGGATATAGCAATCAGCCCCAGCATTTT
CDR3 protein: CASSWDGYSNQPQHF

clone size: few
D gene: -
V gene: TRBV6-1
J gene: TRBJ1-1
CDR3 DNA: TGTGCCAGCAGTGAAGGCGGGAGGACTGAAGCTTTCTTT
CDR3 protein: CASSEGGRTEAFF

clone size: -
D gene: -
V gene: TRBV30
J gene: TRBJ1-1
CDR3 DNA: TGTGCCTGGAGTACGGGCATGAACACTGAAGCTTTCTTT
CDR3 protein: CAWSTGMNTEAFF